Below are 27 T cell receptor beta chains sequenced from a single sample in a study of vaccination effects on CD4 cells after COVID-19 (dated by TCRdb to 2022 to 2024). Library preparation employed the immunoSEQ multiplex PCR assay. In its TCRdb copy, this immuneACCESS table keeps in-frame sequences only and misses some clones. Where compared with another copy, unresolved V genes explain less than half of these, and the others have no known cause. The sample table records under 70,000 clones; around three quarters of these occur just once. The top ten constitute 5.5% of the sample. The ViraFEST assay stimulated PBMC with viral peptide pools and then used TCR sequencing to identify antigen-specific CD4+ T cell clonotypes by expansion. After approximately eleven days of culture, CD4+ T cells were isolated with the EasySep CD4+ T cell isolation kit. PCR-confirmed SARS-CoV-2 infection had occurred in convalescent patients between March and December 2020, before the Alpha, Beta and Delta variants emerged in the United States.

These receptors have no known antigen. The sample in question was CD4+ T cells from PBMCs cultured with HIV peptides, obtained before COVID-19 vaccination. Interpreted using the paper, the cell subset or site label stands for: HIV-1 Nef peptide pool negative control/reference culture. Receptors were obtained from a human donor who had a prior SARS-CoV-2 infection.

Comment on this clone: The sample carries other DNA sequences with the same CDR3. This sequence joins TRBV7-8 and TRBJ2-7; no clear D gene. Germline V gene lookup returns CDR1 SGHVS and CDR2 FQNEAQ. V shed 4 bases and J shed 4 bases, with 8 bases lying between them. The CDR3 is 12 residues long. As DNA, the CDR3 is TGTGCCAGCAGCTCGAGCTCTTACGAGCAGTACTTC. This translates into CASSSSSYEQYF.

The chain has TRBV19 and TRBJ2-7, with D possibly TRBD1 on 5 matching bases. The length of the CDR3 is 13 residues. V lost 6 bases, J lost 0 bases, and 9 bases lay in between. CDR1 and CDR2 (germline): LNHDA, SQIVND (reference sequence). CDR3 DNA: TGTGCCAGTAGACAGGACGGCTCCTACGAGCAGTACTTC. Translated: CASRQDGSYEQYF. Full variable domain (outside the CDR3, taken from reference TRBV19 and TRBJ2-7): DGGITQSPKYLFRKEGQNVTLSCEQNLNHDAMYWYRQDPGQGLRLIYYSQIVNDFQKGDIAEGYSVSREKKESFPLTVTSAQKNPTAFYLCASRQDGSYEQYFGPGTRLTVT.

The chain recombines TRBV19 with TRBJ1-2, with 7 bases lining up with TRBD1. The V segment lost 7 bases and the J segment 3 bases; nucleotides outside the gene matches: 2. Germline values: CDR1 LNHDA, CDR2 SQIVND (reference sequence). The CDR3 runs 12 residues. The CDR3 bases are TGTGCCAGTATAACAGGGGACTATGGCTACACCTTC. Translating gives CASITGDYGYTF.

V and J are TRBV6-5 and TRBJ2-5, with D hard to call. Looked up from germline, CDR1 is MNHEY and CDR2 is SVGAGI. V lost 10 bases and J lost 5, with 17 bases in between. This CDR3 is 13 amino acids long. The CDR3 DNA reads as TGTGCCACATCGGAGTGGCGTTCGGAGACCCAGTACTTC. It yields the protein CATSEWRSETQYF.

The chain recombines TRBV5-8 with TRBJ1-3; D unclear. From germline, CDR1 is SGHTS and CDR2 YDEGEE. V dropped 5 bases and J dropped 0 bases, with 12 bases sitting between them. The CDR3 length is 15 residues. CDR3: CASRDRAYSGNTIYF. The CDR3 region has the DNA TGTGCCAGCAGGGACCGGGCTTACTCTGGAAACACCATATATTTT.

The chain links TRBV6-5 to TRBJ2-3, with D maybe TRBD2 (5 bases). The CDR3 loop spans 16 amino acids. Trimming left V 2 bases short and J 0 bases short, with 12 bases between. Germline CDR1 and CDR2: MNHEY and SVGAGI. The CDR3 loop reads CASSYKSGGSTDTQYF. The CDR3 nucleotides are TGTGCCAGCAGTTACAAGAGCGGCGGGAGCACAGATACGCAGTATTTT.

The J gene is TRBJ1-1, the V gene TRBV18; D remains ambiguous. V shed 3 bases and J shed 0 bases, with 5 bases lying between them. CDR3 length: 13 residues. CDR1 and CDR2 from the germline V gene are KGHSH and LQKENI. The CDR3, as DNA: TGTGCCAGCTCACCGGATATGAACACTGAAGCTTTCTTT. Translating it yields CASSPDMNTEAFF.

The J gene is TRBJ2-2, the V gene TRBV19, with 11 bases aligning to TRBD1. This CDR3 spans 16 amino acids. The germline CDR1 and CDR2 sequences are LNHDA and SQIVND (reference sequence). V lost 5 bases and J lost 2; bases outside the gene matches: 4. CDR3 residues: CASSPWTGGNTGELFF. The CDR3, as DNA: TGTGCCAGTAGTCCTTGGACAGGGGGCAACACCGGGGAGCTGTTTTTT. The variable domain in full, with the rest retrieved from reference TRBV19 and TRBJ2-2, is DGGITQSPKYLFRKEGQNVTLSCEQNLNHDAMYWYRQDPGQGLRLIYYSQIVNDFQKGDIAEGYSVSREKKESFPLTVTSAQKNPTAFYLCASSPWTGGNTGELFFGEGSRLTVL.

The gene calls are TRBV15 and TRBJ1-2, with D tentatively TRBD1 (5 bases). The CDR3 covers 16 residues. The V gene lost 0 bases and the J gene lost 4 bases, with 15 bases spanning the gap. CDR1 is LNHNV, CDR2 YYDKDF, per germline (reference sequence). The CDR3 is CATSREVGVTGYGYTF. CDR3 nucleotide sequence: TGTGCCACCAGCAGAGAGGTGGGGGTGACGGGCTATGGCTACACCTTC.

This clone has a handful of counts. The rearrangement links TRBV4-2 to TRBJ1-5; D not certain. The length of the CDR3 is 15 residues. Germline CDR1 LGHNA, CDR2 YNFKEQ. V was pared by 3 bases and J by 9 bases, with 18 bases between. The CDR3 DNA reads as TGTGCCAGCAGCCAGGATACGACTGAAGGGAGGCCCCAGCATTTT. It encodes CASSQDTTEGRPQHF.

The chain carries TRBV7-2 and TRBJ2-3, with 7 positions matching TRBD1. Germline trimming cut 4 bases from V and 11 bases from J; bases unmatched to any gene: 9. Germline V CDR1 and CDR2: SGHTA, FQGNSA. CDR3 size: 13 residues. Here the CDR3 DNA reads TGTGCCAGCAGCTCCCGACAGGGTTTAGAGCAGTATTTT. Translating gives CASSSRQGLEQYF.

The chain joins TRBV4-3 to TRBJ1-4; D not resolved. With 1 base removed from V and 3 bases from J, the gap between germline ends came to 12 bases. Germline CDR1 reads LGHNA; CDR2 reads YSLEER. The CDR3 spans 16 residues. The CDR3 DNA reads TGCGCCAGCAGCCAAGGTGGAAGCCCTTCTAATGAAAAACTGTTTTTT. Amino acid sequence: CASSQGGSPSNEKLFF.

The CDR3, as DNA: TGTGCCAGCTCACCGGGACTAGCGGTTGGCACAGATACGCAGTATTTT. It codes for CASSPGLAVGTDTQYF. This chain links TRBV18 with TRBJ2-3, with TRBD2 matching over 11 bases. The CDR3 length is 16 residues. V trimming: 3 bases; J trimming: 1 base; junction bases outside the gene matches: 3. Germline loops: CDR1 KGHSH, CDR2 LQKENI. Full variable domain (remainder filled in from reference TRBV18 and TRBJ2-3): NAGVMQNPRHLVRRRGQEARLRCSPMKGHSHVYWYRQLPEEGLKFMVYLQKENIIDESGMPKERFSAEFPKEGPSILRIQQVVRGDSAAYFCASSPGLAVGTDTQYFGPGTRLTVL.

The CDR3 loop reads CASSYSQGTYEQYF. In DNA, the CDR3 is TGTGCCAGCAGTTACAGCCAGGGTACCTACGAGCAGTACTTC. The genes are TRBV6-6 and TRBJ2-7; TRBD1 might be the D (5 bases). Between the trimmed V and J ends, which lost 2 bases and 2 bases, there was a span of 10 bases. The CDR3 is 14 residues long. Germline assignment: CDR1 MNHNY and CDR2 SVGAGI (reference sequence).

CDR3 bases: TGCAGTGCTAGTCCTAGCGGGACGTACGAGCAGTACTTC. Translating gives CSASPSGTYEQYF. The chain employs TRBV20-1 and TRBJ2-7, with 9 bases lining up with TRBD2. The germline V gene encodes CDR1 DFQATT and CDR2 SNEGSKA (reference sequence). The CDR3 sequence is 13 residues long. V shed 3 bases and J 4 bases; nucleotides not matched to a gene: 4.

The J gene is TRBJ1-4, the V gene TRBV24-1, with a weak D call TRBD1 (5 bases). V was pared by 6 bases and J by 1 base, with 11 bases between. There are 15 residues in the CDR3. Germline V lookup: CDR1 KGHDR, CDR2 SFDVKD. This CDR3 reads CATSSSGRTNEKLFF. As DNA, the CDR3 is TGTGCCACCAGTTCGTCAGGGCGAACTAATGAAAAACTGTTTTTT.

CDR3 in amino acids: CASSVNPGQGVDYGYTF. The CDR3 DNA reads TGTGCCAGCAGCGTCAACCCGGGACAGGGCGTAGACTATGGCTACACCTTC. V gene TRBV7-9 combines with J gene TRBJ1-2, with 9 bases matching TRBD1. This CDR3 has 17 amino acids. Trimming removed 5 bases from V and 3 bases from J; junction bases left unmatched: 13. Germline V gene data show CDR1 as SEHNR and CDR2 as FQNEAQ (reference sequence).

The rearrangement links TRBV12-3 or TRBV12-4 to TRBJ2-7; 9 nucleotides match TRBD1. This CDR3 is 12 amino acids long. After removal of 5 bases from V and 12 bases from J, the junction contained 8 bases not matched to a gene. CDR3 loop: CASSLPGTGRYF. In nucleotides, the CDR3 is TGTGCCAGCAGTCTCCCCGGGACAGGGAGGTACTTC.

The CDR3 loop is CASSRPPSDNSYNEQFF. For the CDR3, the DNA is TGTGCCAGCAGTCGGCCGCCCAGCGACAACTCCTACAATGAGCAGTTCTTC. V and J are TRBV6-6 and TRBJ2-1; D not resolved. CDR3 length equals 17 residues. CDR1 and CDR2 from the germline V gene are MNHNY and SVGAGI (reference sequence). V was trimmed by 5 bases and J by 0 bases, leaving 17 bases between them.

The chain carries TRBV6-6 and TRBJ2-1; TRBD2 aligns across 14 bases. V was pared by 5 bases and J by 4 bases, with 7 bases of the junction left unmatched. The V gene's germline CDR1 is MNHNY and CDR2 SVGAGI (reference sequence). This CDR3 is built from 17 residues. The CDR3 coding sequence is TGTGCCAGCAGTCGAGGACTAGCGGGGGGCGAATACAATGAGCAGTTCTTC. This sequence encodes CASSRGLAGGEYNEQFF.

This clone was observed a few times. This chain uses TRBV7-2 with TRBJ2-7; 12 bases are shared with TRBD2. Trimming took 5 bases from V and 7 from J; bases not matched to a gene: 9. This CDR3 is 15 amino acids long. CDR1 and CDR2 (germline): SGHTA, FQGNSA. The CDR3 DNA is TGTGCCAGCAGCCCGCCTCCCGGGACTAGCGGGGAGCAGTACTTC. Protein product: CASSPPPGTSGEQYF.

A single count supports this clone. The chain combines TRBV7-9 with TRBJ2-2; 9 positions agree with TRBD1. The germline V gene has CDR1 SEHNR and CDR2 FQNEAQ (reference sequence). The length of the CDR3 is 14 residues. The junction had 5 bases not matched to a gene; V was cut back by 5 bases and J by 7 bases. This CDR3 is CASSPRTGVGELFF. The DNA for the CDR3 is TGTGCCAGCAGCCCCAGGACAGGGGTCGGGGAGCTGTTTTTT. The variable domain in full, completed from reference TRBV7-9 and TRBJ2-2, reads DTGVSQNPRHKITKRGQNVTFRCDPISEHNRLYWYRQTLGQGPEFLTYFQNEAQLEKSRLLSDRFSAERPKGSFSTLEIQRTEQGDSAMYLCASSPRTGVGELFFGEGSRLTVL.

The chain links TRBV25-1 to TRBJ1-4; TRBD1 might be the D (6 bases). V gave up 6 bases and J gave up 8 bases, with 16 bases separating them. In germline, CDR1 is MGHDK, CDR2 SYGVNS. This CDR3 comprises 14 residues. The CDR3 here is CASRAFAGGEKLFF. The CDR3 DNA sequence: TGTGCCAGCAGGGCATTCGCCGGGGGCGAAAAACTGTTTTTT.

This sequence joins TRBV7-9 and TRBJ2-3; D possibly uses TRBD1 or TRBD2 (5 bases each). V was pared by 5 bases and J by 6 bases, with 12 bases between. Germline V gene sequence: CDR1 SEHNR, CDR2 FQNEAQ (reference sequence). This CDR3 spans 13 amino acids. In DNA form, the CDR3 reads TGTGCCAGCAGCCAGGGACGAGGGGATACGCAGTATTTT. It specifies CASSQGRGDTQYF.

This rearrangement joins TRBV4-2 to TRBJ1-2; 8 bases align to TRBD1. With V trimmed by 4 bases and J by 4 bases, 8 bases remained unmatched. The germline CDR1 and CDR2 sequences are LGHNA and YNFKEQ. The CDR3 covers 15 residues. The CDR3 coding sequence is TGTGCCAGCAGCCTCCCGGGACAGGCGGGCTATGGCTACACCTTC. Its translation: CASSLPGQAGYGYTF.

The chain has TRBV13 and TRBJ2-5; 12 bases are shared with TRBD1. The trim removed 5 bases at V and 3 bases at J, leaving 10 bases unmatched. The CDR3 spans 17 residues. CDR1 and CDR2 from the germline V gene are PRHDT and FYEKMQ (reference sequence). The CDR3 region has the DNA TGTGCCAGCAGCACCCCTCGGGACAGGGGGCTGGAAGAGACCCAGTACTTC. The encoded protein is CASSTPRDRGLEETQYF.

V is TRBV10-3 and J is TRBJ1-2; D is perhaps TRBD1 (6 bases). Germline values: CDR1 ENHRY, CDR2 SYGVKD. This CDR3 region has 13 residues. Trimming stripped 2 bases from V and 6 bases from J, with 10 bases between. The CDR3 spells CAISERGVHGYTF. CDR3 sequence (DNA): TGTGCCATCAGTGAGAGGGGGGTCCATGGCTACACCTTC.